Listed here are 4 T cell receptor beta chains from one sample, sequenced in a study of blood T cell repertoires in COVID-19. Sequencing used immunoSEQ multiplex PCR; TCRdb keeps in-frame clones, though not all of them. This sample has roughly 200,000 clones; 88% occur once, and the top ten carry about 1.6%. The source material was peripheral blood. The receptors derive from a man younger than 35 with active or convalescent COVID-19.

In its sample, this clone was seen a few times. V usage is TRBV30 and J usage is TRBJ1-2; a weak D match, TRBD1 (5 bases). Trimming stripped 2 bases from V and 10 bases from J, with 17 bases between. CDR1 GTSNPN and CDR2 SVGIG come from the germline V gene (reference sequence). The CDR3 runs to 13 residues. CDR3 residues: CAWSSGAGLVYTF. The CDR3 DNA reads TGTGCCTGGAGTAGTGGGGCAGGGTTAGTCTACACCTTC.

This sequence joins TRBV3-1 (or the pseudogene TRBV3-2) and TRBJ2-1, with D perhaps matching TRBD2 (6 bases). V was shortened by 3 bases and J by 0 bases, with 18 bases between the two germline ends. The CDR3 is 18 amino acids. CDR1 and CDR2 from the germline V gene are LGHDT and YNNKEL (reference sequence). Here the CDR3 DNA reads TGTGCCAGCAGCCACTCGGGAGTACTTACTGGCTCCTACAATGAGCAGTTCTTC. Translating gives CASSHSGVLTGSYNEQFF.

The J gene is TRBJ1-3, the V gene TRBV2; TRBD1 aligns across 7 bases. Germline V gene sequence: CDR1 SNHLY, CDR2 FYNNEI. The length of the CDR3 is 14 residues. The V segment lost 5 bases and the J segment 5 bases; nucleotides outside the gene matches: 6. CDR3 bases: TGTGCCAGCAGTCGACAGGGCCCTAGAAACACCATATATTTT. It yields the protein CASSRQGPRNTIYF.

The J gene is TRBJ1-1, the V gene TRBV5-1; 7 bases are a match to TRBD1. V lost 4 bases and J lost 1; bases outside the gene matches: 4. The CDR3 consists of 14 residues. Germline loops: CDR1 SGHRS, CDR2 YFSETQ. The CDR3 DNA sequence: TGCGCCAGCAGCCTCCGGGACAGGAACACTGAAGCTTTCTTT. Its protein is CASSLRDRNTEAFF.